The rows below give T cell receptor beta chains drawn from one sample of a study of blood T cell repertoires in COVID-19. Produced via immunoSEQ multiplex PCR; TCRdb's table is partial and in-frame only. The sample yields under 200,000 clones, more than 75% seen once. Sequenced: peripheral blood. Receptors were obtained from a man aged 35 to 55 with active or convalescent COVID-19. Each CDR3 is given with its conserved first and last residue. D genes are given only for firm matches. Some rows mark clone size as missing; the rest say once, few, many or name a class of expanded clone.

TRBJ2-3	18	NA	TRBV10-3	TRBD2	CAISESYSGTSDTDTQYF	TGTGCCATCAGTGAGTCATATTCCGGGACTAGCGATACAGATACGCAGTATTTT
TRBJ2-1	18	NA	TRBV9	TRBD2	CASSPGVAGGPLLSEQFF	TGTGCCAGCAGCCCCGGGGTAGCGGGGGGCCCGCTACTGTCTGAGCAGTTCTTC
TRBJ1-2	13	NA	TRBV30	TRBD1	CAWSGDRDHGYTF	TGTGCCTGGAGTGGGGACAGGGATCATGGCTACACCTTC
TRBJ1-4	16	NA	TRBV9	TRBD1	CASSGVLETGEEKLFF	TGTGCCAGCAGCGGCGTGCTAGAGACAGGGGAAGAAAAACTGTTTTTT
TRBJ1-3	15	few	TRBV30	TRBD1	CAWREGTASGNTIYF	TGTGCCTGGAGGGAGGGGACAGCCTCTGGAAACACCATATATTTT
TRBJ2-1	17	NA	TRBV7-3	TRBD1	CASSPKGAWAGDNEQFF	TGTGCCAGCAGCCCAAAGGGGGCCTGGGCAGGGGACAATGAGCAGTTCTTC
TRBJ1-3	14	NA	TRBV25-1	NA	CASSEGGSGNTIYF	TGTGCCAGCAGTGAAGGCGGCTCTGGAAACACCATATATTTT
TRBJ2-1	12	NA	TRBV11-3	NA	CARQGFEDEQFF	TGTGCCAGACAGGGCTTTGAGGATGAGCAGTTCTTC
TRBJ2-2	15	NA	TRBV30	TRBD2	CAWNWGGTNTGELFF	TGTGCCTGGAACTGGGGGGGAACGAACACCGGGGAGCTGTTTTTT
TRBJ1-6	14	NA	TRBV20-1	NA	CSASYGDNNSPLHF	TGCAGTGCTAGTTACGGGGACAATAATTCACCCCTCCACTTT
TRBJ1-2	14	NA	TRBV4-1	TRBD1	CASSPRDSQYGYTF	TGCGCCAGCAGCCCCCGGGACAGCCAATATGGCTACACCTTC
TRBJ2-5	14	once	TRBV5-8	TRBD2	CASSLEAGGETQYF	TGTGCCAGCAGCTTGGAGGCGGGGGGGGAGACCCAGTACTTC
TRBJ1-2	13	NA	TRBV7-2	NA	CASSLEEQGRATF	TGTGCCAGCAGCTTAGAGGAGCAGGGCCGGGCCACCTTC
TRBJ1-2	16	NA	TRBV7-2	NA	CASSPNMLAGARGYTF	TGTGCCAGCAGCCCCAACATGTTAGCGGGGGCGAGAGGCTACACCTTC
TRBJ2-1	19	NA	TRBV7-2	NA	CASSLRGGHPPSGYNEQFF	TGTGCCAGCAGCTTAAGGGGGGGACACCCACCCTCAGGATACAATGAGCAGTTCTTC
TRBJ2-1	14	NA	TRBV2	NA	CASMLARTDNEQFF	TGTGCCAGCATGTTAGCCCGGACTGACAATGAGCAGTTCTTC
TRBJ2-1	13	NA	TRBV30	NA	CAWSVRKGGEQFF	TGTGCCTGGAGTGTACGAAAGGGAGGTGAGCAGTTCTTC
TRBJ2-7	17	NA	TRBV9	TRBD1	CASSAGRELQGAYEQYF	TGTGCCAGCAGCGCAGGTAGAGAATTACAGGGGGCGTACGAGCAGTACTTC
TRBJ2-1	17	NA	TRBV3-1/TRBV3-2	TRBD1	CASSQESGQGRYNEQFF	TGTGCCAGCAGCCAAGAGTCGGGACAGGGAAGGTACAATGAGCAGTTCTTC
TRBJ2-4	19	NA	TRBV2	NA	CASRLDGGPSTLAKNIQYF	TGTGCCAGCAGGCTCGATGGCGGGCCGAGTACCCTAGCCAAAAACATTCAGTACTTC
TRBJ1-1	14	NA	TRBV2	TRBD1	CASRRTGMNTEAFF	TGTGCCAGCCGGCGGACAGGGATGAACACTGAAGCTTTCTTT
TRBJ2-3	15	NA	TRBV6-5	NA	CASSYRTSSTDTQYF	TGTGCCAGCAGTTACCGTACTAGTAGCACAGATACGCAGTATTTT
TRBJ1-2	13	NA	TRBV4-1	NA	CASSQGRDDGYTF	TGCGCCAGCAGCCAAGGGCGGGACGATGGCTACACCTTC
TRBJ1-1	16	NA	TRBV12-2	NA	CASRLVDFPVVAEAFF	TGTGCAAGTCGCTTAGTCGACTTCCCGGTCGTGGCTGAAGCTTTCTTT